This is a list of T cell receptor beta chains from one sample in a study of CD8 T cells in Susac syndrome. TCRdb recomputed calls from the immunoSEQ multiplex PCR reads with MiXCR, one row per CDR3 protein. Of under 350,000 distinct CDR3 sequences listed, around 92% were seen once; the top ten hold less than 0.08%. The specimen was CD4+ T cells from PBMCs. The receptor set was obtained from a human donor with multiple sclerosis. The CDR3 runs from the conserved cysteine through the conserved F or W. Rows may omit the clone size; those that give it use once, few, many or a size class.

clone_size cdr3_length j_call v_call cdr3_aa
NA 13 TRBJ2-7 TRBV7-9 CASSPTSGAWGYF
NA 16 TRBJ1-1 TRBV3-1 CASSQRQTGMNTEAFF
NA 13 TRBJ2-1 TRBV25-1 CASSEWGRNEQFF
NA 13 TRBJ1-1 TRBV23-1 CAAKTGECTEAFF
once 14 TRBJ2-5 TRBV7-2 CASTLNRGKETQYF
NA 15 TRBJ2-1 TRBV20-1 CSALRGGSSYNEQFF
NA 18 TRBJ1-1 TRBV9 CASSVLVAPFHRGTEAFF
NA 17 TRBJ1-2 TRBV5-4 CASSLAPRPGAGDGYTF
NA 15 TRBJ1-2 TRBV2 CASVREGGATWGYTF
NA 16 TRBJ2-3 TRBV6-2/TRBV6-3 CASRPLADPSTDTQYF
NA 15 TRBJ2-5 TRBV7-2 CASSLVGDSKETQYF
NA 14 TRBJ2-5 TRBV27 CASSIAGGRKTQHF
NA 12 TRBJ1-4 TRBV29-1 CSVGTTNEKLFF
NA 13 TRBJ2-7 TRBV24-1 CATSGGTDFSQYF
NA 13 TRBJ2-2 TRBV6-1 CALGGWVTGELFF
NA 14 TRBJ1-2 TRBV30 CACPSGLMADGYTF
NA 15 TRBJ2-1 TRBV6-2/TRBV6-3 CASSSWTSGYNEQFF
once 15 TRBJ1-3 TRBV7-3 CASSLDAVPGNTIYF
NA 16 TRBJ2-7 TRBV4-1 CASSQEPGQNAYEQYF
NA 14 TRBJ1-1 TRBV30 CAWSRSLLNTEAFF
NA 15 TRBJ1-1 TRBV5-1 CASSLQMTGFTEAFF
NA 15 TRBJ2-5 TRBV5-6 CASAQGPSPQETQYF
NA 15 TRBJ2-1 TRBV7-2 CASTPSGRVYNEQFF
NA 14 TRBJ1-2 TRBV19 CASRTGSFNYGYTF
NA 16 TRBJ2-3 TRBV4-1 CASSHPTRNRADTQYF
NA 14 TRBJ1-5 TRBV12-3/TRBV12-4 CASSRTGGGQPQHF
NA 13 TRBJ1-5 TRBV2 CASSELGPQPQHF
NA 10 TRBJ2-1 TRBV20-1 CSAGEGEQFF
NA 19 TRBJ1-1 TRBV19 CASSIGAWLRRGENTEAFF
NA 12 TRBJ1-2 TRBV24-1 CATSDHNYGYTF
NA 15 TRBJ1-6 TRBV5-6 CASSPWSSHNSPLHF
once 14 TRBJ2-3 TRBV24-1 CATTDGGATDTQYF
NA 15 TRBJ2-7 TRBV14 CASSQPGRAAYEQYF
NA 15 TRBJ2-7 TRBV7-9 CASSPHGGTSYEQYF
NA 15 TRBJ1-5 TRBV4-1 CASSHTDRDNQPQHF
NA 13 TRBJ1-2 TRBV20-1 CSAGGGHNYGYTF
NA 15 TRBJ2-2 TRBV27 CASSDAGGVNGELFF